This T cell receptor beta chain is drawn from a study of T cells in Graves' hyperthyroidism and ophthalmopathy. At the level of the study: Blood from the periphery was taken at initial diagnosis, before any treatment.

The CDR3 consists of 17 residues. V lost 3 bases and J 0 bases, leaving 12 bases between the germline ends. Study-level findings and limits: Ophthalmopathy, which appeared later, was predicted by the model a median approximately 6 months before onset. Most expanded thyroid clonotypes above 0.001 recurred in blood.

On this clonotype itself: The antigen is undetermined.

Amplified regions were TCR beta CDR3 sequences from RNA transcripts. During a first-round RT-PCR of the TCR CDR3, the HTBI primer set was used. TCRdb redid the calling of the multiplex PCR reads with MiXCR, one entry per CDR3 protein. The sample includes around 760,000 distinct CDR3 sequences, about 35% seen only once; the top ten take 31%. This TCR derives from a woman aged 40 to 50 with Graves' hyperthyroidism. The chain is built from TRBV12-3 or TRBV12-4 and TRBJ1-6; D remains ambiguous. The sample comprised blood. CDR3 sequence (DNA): TGTGCCAGCAGTTTCGACGGATTGAGCTCCTATAATTCACCCCTCCACTTT. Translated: CASSFDGLSSYNSPLHF.